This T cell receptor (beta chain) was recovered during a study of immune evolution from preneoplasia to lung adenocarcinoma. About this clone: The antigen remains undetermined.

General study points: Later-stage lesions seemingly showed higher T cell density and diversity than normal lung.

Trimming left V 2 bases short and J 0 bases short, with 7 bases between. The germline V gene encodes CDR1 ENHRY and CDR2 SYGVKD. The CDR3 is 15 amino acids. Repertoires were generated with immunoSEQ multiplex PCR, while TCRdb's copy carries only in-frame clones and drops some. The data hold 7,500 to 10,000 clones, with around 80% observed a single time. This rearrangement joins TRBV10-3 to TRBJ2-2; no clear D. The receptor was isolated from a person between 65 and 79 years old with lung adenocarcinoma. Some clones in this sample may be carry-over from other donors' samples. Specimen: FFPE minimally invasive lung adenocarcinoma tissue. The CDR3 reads CAISEGGTNTGELFF. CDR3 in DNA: TGTGCCATCAGTGAGGGCGGAACGAACACCGGGGAGCTGTTTTTT.